The source of this TCR beta chain is a study of cytotoxic CD8 clonotypes in ibrutinib-treated CLL. Study overall: Recorded responses included 24 partial and 2 complete; following median approximately six years, approximately 14 stayed remitted and around 12 progressed. Investigators collected response samples after a median around twelve months of treatment, range 6 to 36.

The assay was immunoSEQ multiplex PCR, and TCRdb's table has in-frame clones only and misses some. The repertoire holds 100,000 to 150,000 clones, with approximately 85% as singletons. Study results and caveats: Contraction or stability on treatment characterized the public clonotypes, which were uncommon. Rising at ibrutinib response, clonality subsequently fell back toward baseline at progression.

Germline CDR1 is LNHDA and CDR2 is SQIVND (reference sequence). V lost 4 bases and J lost 5, with 12 bases in between. CDR3 length: 13 residues. As to this clone: The antigen remains unidentified.

The chain recombines TRBV19 with TRBJ2-7; D is possibly TRBD2 (5 bases). The source was PBMCs, collected after 24 months of ibrutinib treatment. This clonotype was sampled from a human donor with chronic lymphocytic leukemia. CDR3 sequence (DNA): TGTGCCAGTAGTAGGACTTCCGCTGACGAGCAGTACTTC. Its protein product is CASSRTSADEQYF.